This T cell receptor (beta chain) was identified during a study of CD8 T cells in Susac syndrome. The V end was cut by 2 bases, the J end by 0 bases, with 13 bases between. The germline V gene encodes CDR1 KGHDR and CDR2 SFDVKD. The CDR3 has 18 amino acids. In blood CD8+ and CD4+ T cells, TCR beta underwent sequencing. FACS enriched CD8+ TEMRA cells, while bulk CD8+ and CD4+ were negatively isolated. After extraction with the RNeasy kit, roughly 0.45 to 1 ug of the RNA was reverse transcribed using random hexamers. Multiplex PCR with immunoSEQ amplified the TCR beta CDR3 across 54 Vbeta and 13 Jbeta. TCRdb ran MiXCR on the immunoSEQ multiplex PCR reads and lists one entry per CDR3 protein. This sample has around 71,000 distinct CDR3 sequences; nearly 96% occur once, and the top ten carry 0.11%.

What was sequenced was CD4+ T cells from PBMCs. The receptor was derived from a human donor with multiple sclerosis. The rearrangement joins TRBV24-1 to TRBJ2-6, with D unclear. CDR3 DNA sequence: TGTGCCACCAGTGATTCCCGGACCTTCAGCTCTGGGGCCAACGTCCTGACTTTC. This gives the protein CATSDSRTFSSGANVLTF.